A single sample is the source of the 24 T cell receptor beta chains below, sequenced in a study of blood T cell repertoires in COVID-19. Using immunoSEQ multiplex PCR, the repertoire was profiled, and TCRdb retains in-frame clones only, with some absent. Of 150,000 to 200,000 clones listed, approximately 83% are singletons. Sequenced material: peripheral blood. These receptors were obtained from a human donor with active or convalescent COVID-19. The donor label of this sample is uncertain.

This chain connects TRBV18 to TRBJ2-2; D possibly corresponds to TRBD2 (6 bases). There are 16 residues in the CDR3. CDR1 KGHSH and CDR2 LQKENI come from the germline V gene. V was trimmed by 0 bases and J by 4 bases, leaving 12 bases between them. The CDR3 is CASSPPTGVSTGELFF. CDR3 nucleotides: TGTGCCAGCTCACCACCGACGGGAGTTTCCACCGGGGAGCTGTTTTTT.

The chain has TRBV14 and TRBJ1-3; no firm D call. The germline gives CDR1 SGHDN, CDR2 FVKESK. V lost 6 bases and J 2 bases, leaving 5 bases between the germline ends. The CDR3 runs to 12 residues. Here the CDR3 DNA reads TGTGCCAGCAGACAGACTGGAAACACCATATATTTT. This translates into CASRQTGNTIYF.

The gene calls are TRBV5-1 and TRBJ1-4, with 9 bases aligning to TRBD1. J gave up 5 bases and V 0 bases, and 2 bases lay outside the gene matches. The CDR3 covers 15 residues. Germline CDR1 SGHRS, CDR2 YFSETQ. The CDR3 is CASSLADRGNEKLFF. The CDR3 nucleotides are TGCGCCAGCAGCTTGGCCGACAGGGGGAATGAAAAACTGTTTTTT.

The chain's CDR3 is CATSRDISSLTSTDTQYF. The DNA of the CDR3 is TGTGCCACCAGCAGAGATATTTCAAGCTTAACTAGCACAGATACGCAGTATTTT. The chain couples TRBV15 to TRBJ2-3; D remains unclear. The CDR3 totals 18 residues. Germline CDR1 LNHNV, CDR2 YYDKDF (reference sequence). V gave up 0 bases and J gave up 0 bases, with 16 bases separating them. Looking up the rest from reference TRBV15 and TRBJ2-3 gives the full variable domain: DAMVIQNPRYQVTQFGKPVTLSCSQTLNHNVMYWYQQKSSQAPKLLFHYYDKDFNNEADTPDNFQSRRPNTSFCFLDIRSPGLGDTAMYLCATSRDISSLTSTDTQYFGPGTRLTVL.

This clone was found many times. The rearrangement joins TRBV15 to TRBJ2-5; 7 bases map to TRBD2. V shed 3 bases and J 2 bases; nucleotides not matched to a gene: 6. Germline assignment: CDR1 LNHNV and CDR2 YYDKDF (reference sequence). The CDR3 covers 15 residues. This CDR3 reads CATSSASGAQETQYF. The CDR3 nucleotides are TGTGCCACCAGCAGCGCTAGCGGAGCACAAGAGACCCAGTACTTC.

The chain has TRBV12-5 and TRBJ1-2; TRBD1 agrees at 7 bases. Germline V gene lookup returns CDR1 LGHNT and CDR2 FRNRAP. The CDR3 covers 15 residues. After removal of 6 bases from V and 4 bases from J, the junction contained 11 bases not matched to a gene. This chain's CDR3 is CASGDPQGSIYGYTF. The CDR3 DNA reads TGTGCTAGTGGCGACCCACAGGGGTCCATCTATGGCTACACCTTC. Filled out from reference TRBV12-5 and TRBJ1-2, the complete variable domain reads DARVTQTPRHKVTEMGQEVTMRCQPILGHNTVFWYRQTMMQGLELLAYFRNRAPLDDSGMPKDRFSAEMPDATLATLKIQPSEPRDSAVYFCASGDPQGSIYGYTFGSGTRLTVV.

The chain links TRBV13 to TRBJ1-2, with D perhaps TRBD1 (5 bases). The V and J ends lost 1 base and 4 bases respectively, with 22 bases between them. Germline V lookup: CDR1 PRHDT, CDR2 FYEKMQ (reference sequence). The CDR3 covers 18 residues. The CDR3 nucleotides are TGTGCCAGCAGCTTAGATCCAGGGAACACGGAATTCACCTATGGCTACACCTTC. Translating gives CASSLDPGNTEFTYGYTF.

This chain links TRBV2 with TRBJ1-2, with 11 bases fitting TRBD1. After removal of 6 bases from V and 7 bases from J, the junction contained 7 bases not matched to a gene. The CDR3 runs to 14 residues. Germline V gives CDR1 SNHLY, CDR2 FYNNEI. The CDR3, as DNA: TGTGCCAGCAGGGGGGACAGGGGGAACCGTGGCTACACCTTC. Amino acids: CASRGDRGNRGYTF.

The CDR3 DNA is TGCGCCAGCAGCTTGGAAGGGGGCGACACCGGGGAGCTGTTTTTT. It specifies CASSLEGGDTGELFF. V is TRBV5-1 and J is TRBJ2-2; TRBD1 matches at 7 bases. Trimming at V came to 0 bases and at J to 3 bases, leaving 2 bases not matched to a gene. Germline values: CDR1 SGHRS, CDR2 YFSETQ. The CDR3 consists of 15 residues.

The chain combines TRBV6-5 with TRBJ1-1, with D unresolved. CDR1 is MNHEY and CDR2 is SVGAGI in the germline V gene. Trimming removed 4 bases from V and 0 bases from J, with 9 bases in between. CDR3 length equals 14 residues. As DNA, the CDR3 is TGTGCCAGCAGTTGGACTCTTTTGAACACTGAAGCTTTCTTT. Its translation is CASSWTLLNTEAFF.

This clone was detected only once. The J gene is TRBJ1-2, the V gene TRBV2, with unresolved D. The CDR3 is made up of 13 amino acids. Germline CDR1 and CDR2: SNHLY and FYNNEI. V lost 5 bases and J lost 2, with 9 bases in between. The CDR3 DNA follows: TGTGCCAGCAGTCCGGGTGGAAACTATGGCTACACCTTC. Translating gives CASSPGGNYGYTF.

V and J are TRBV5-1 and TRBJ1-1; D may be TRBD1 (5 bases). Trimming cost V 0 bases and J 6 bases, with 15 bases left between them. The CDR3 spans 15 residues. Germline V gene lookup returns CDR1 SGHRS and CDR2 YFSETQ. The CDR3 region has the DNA TGCGCCAGCAGCTTGGTCGGTCAGGGTGGCTCTGAAGCTTTCTTT. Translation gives CASSLVGQGGSEAFF.

In nucleotides, the CDR3 is TGTGCCAGCAGCCACGTCTCTGGGGCCAACGTCCTGACTTTC. This encodes CASSHVSGANVLTF. The V and J genes are TRBV14 and TRBJ2-6, with D unresolved. Germline CDR1 SGHDN, CDR2 FVKESK. The germline V and J ends were trimmed by 3 bases and 0 bases, with 3 bases remaining between them. The CDR3 extends over 14 amino acids. The full variable domain, with the rest looked up from reference TRBV14 and TRBJ2-6, is EAGVTQFPSHSVIEKGQTVTLRCDPISGHDNLYWYRRVMGKEIKFLLHFVKESKQDESGMPNNRFLAERTGGTYSTLKVQPAELEDSGVYFCASSHVSGANVLTFGAGSRLTVL.

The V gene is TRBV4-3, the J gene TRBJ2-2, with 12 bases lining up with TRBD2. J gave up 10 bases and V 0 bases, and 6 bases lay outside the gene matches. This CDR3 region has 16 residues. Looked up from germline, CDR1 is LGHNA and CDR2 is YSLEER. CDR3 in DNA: TGCGCCAGCAGCCAAGATCTAGCGGGGGGGCTACTGGAGCTGTTTTTT. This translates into CASSQDLAGGLLELFF.

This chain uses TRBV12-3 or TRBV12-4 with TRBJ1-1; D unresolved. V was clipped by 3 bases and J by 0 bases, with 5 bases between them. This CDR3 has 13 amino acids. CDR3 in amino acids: CASSFAMNTEAFF. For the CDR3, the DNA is TGTGCCAGCAGTTTCGCGATGAACACTGAAGCTTTCTTT.

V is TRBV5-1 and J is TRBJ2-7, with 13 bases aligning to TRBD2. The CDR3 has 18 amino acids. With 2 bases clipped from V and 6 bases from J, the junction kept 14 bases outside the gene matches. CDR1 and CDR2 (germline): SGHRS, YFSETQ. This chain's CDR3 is CASSFTSGRASGASEQYF. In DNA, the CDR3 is TGCGCCAGCAGCTTTACTAGCGGGAGGGCCAGCGGGGCTAGCGAGCAGTACTTC.

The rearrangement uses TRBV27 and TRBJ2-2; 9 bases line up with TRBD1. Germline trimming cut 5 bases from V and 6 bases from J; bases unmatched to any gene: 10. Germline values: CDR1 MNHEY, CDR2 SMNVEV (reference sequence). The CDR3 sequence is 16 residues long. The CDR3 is CASSTWTGEVAGELFF. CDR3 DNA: TGTGCCAGCAGTACCTGGACAGGGGAGGTAGCCGGGGAGCTGTTTTTT.

CDR3 nucleotides: TGTGCTAGTGGTGGCGGGCCGACGGCCTACGAGCAGTACTTC. This encodes CASGGGPTAYEQYF. This chain connects TRBV12-5 to TRBJ2-7; D perhaps matches TRBD2 (5 bases). Germline V CDR1 and CDR2: LGHNT, FRNRAP. Trimming shortened V by 5 bases and J by 2 bases, and 13 bases separated the two germline ends. This CDR3 has 14 amino acids.

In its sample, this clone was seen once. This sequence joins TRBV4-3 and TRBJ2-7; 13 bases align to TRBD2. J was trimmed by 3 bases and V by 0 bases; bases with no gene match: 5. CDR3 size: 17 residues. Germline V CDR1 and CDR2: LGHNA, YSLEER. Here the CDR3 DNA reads TGCGCCAGCAGCCAAGATCTTACTAGCGGGGGGGTCTACGAGCAGTACTTC. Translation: CASSQDLTSGGVYEQYF.

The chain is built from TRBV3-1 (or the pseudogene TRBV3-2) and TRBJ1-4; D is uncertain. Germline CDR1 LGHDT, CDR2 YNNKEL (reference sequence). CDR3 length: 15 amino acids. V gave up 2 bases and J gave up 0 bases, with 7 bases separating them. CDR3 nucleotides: TGTGCCAGCAGCCAAAGAGCTGCAACTAATGAAAAACTGTTTTTT. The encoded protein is CASSQRAATNEKLFF.

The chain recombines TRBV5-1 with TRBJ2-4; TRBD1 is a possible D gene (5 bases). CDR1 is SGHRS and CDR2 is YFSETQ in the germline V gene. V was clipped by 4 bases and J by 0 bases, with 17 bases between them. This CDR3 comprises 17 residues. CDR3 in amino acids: CASSNSGMFLAKNIQYF. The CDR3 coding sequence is TGCGCCAGCAGCAACTCAGGGATGTTTTTAGCCAAAAACATTCAGTACTTC.

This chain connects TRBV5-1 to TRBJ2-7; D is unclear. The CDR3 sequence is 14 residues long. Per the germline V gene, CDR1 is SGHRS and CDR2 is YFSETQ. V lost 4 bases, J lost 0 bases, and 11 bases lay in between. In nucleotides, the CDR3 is TGCGCCAGCAGCCCGGCGGCAGCCTCCTACGAGCAGTACTTC. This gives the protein CASSPAAASYEQYF. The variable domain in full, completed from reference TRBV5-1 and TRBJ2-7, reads KAGVTQTPRYLIKTRGQQVTLSCSPISGHRSVSWYQQTPGQGLQFLFEYFSETQRNKGNFPGRFSGRQFSNSRSEMNVSTLELGDSALYLCASSPAAASYEQYFGPGTRLTVT.

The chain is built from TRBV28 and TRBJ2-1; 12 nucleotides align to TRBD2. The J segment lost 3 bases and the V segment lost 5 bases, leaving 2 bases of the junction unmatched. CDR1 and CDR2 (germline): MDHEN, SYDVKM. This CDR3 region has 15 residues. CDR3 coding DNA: TGTGCCAGCAGTCGGGGACTAGCGGGCTACAATGAGCAGTTCTTC. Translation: CASSRGLAGYNEQFF. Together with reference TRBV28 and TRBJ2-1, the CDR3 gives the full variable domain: DVKVTQSSRYLVKRTGEKVFLECVQDMDHENMFWYRQDPGLGLRLIYFSYDVKMKEKGDIPEGYSVSREKKERFSLILESASTNQTSMYLCASSRGLAGYNEQFFGPGTRLTVL.

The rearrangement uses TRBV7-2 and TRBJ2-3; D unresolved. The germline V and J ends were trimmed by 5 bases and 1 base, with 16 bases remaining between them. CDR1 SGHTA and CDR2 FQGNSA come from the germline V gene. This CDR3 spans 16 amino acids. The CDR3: CASSPRSAIRTDTQYF. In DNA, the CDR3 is TGTGCCAGCAGCCCGCGGTCGGCTATCCGCACAGATACGCAGTATTTT.